This TCR beta chain was sequenced in a study of technical replicates of blood from several donors. Measured with immunoSEQ multiplex PCR; TCRdb has only the in-frame clones, and not every one. This table holds about 83,000 clones, about 94% found once. V gave up 10 bases and J gave up 2 bases, with 18 bases separating them. The CDR3 consists of 15 residues. CDR1 is MNHEY, CDR2 SVGAGI, per germline. Sequenced: T cells isolated from PBMCs. This TCR derives from a human donor in good health. V gene TRBV6-5 combines with J gene TRBJ2-1, with a tentative D call TRBD1 (5 bases). The CDR3 is CATKKDSTPYNEQFF. DNA for the CDR3: TGTGCCACTAAAAAAGACAGTACGCCCTACAATGAGCAGTTCTTC.